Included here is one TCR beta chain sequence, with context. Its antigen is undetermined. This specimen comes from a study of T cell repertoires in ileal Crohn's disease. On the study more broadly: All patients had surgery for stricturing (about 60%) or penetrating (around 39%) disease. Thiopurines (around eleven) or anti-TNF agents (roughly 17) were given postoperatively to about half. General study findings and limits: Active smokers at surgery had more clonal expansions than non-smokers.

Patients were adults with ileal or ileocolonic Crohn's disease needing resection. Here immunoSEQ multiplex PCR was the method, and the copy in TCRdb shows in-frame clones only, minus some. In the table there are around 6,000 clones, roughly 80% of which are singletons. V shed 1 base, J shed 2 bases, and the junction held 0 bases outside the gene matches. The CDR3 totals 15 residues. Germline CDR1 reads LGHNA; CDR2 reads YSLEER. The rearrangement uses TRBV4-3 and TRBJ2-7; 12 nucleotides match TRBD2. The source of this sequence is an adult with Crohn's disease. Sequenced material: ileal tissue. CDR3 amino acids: CASSQGLAGAYEQYF. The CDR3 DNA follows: TGCGCCAGCAGCCAAGGACTAGCGGGGGCCTACGAGCAGTACTTC.